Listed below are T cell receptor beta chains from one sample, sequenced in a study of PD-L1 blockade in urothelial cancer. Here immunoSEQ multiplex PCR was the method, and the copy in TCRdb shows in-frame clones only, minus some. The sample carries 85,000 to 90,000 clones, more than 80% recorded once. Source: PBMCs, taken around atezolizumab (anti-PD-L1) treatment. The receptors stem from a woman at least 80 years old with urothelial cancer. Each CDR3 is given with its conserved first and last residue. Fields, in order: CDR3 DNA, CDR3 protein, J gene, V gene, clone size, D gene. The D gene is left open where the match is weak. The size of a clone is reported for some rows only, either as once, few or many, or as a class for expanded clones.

CDR3 DNA: TGTGCCAGCAGCTTGGCCTACGGGACAGGGGGCAATGAGCAGTTCTTC
CDR3 protein: CASSLAYGTGGNEQFF
J gene: TRBJ2-1
V gene: TRBV5-6
clone size: -
D gene: TRBD1

CDR3 DNA: TGTGCCATCAGTAGCGGGACGCCCTACGAGCAGTACTTC
CDR3 protein: CAISSGTPYEQYF
J gene: TRBJ2-7
V gene: TRBV10-3
clone size: -
D gene: TRBD2

CDR3 DNA: TGTGCCAGTAGTCCCCCGACAGGGACTAATGAAAAACTGTTTTTT
CDR3 protein: CASSPPTGTNEKLFF
J gene: TRBJ1-4
V gene: TRBV19
clone size: -
D gene: TRBD1

CDR3 DNA: TGCGCCAGCAGACAGGGGGCGCGGGGGACCGGGGAGCTGTTTTTT
CDR3 protein: CASRQGARGTGELFF
J gene: TRBJ2-2
V gene: TRBV10-2
clone size: -
D gene: TRBD1

CDR3 DNA: TGCGCCAGCAGCTTCATCGAGACCCAGTACTTC
CDR3 protein: CASSFIETQYF
J gene: TRBJ2-5
V gene: TRBV5-1
clone size: -
D gene: -

CDR3 DNA: TGTGCCAGCAGCCCTGCAGGAAGTGGCAATCAGCCCCAGCATTTT
CDR3 protein: CASSPAGSGNQPQHF
J gene: TRBJ1-5
V gene: TRBV28
clone size: -
D gene: -

CDR3 DNA: TGTGCCAGCAGCCCCGGGACAGTTGCAACTAATGAAAAACTGTTTTTT
CDR3 protein: CASSPGTVATNEKLFF
J gene: TRBJ1-4
V gene: TRBV5-4
clone size: -
D gene: TRBD1

CDR3 DNA: TGTGCCAGCAGCCCACGCGTGGGGGGAAAGGCGGGGGCTCACTACAATGAGCAGTTCTTC
CDR3 protein: CASSPRVGGKAGAHYNEQFF
J gene: TRBJ2-1
V gene: TRBV9
clone size: -
D gene: -

CDR3 DNA: TGTGCCAGCAGCTTGGACCGGTGGGATACGCAGTATTTT
CDR3 protein: CASSLDRWDTQYF
J gene: TRBJ2-3
V gene: TRBV5-4
clone size: -
D gene: -

CDR3 DNA: TGTGCCAGCAGTTCTCGACCCGGGACTCAGCAGTTCTTC
CDR3 protein: CASSSRPGTQQFF
J gene: TRBJ2-1
V gene: TRBV28
clone size: -
D gene: -

CDR3 DNA: TGTGCCAGCAGTCAAGGGGCGAACACTGAAGCTTTCTTT
CDR3 protein: CASSQGANTEAFF
J gene: TRBJ1-1
V gene: TRBV5-6
clone size: -
D gene: -

CDR3 DNA: TGTGCCAGCAGCCAACTCCCGGGACTCGTGAACCGGGGGGAGCTGTTTTTT
CDR3 protein: CASSQLPGLVNRGELFF
J gene: TRBJ2-2
V gene: TRBV7-8
clone size: once
D gene: -

CDR3 DNA: TGTGCCAGCAGCTCACAGGGAGAATACAATGAGCAGTTCTTC
CDR3 protein: CASSSQGEYNEQFF
J gene: TRBJ2-1
V gene: TRBV5-4
clone size: -
D gene: -

CDR3 DNA: TGTGCCAGCAGCGTAGGGGACAGGGGCTATGGCTACACCTTC
CDR3 protein: CASSVGDRGYGYTF
J gene: TRBJ1-2
V gene: TRBV9
clone size: -
D gene: TRBD1

CDR3 DNA: TGTGCCAGCGGGGGGGGCTTAGGCGGCAATCAGCCCCAGCATTTT
CDR3 protein: CASGGGLGGNQPQHF
J gene: TRBJ1-5
V gene: TRBV2
clone size: -
D gene: -

CDR3 DNA: TGTGCCAGCAGTAGGGGACAGGGGATCACCGGGGAGCTGTTTTTT
CDR3 protein: CASSRGQGITGELFF
J gene: TRBJ2-2
V gene: TRBV5-6
clone size: -
D gene: TRBD1

CDR3 DNA: TGCGCCAGCAGCTCCCCCGGCAGGGAATTGCACTTC
CDR3 protein: CASSSPGRELHF
J gene: TRBJ2-7
V gene: TRBV5-1
clone size: -
D gene: -

CDR3 DNA: TGTGCCAGCAGCCCTGACAGGACTTACACCGGGGAGCTGTTTTTT
CDR3 protein: CASSPDRTYTGELFF
J gene: TRBJ2-2
V gene: TRBV5-4
clone size: -
D gene: -

CDR3 DNA: TGTGCCAGCAGTGACTGGGCTAGCGGGGGTAATGAGCAGTTCTTC
CDR3 protein: CASSDWASGGNEQFF
J gene: TRBJ2-1
V gene: TRBV2
clone size: -
D gene: TRBD2

CDR3 DNA: TGCGCCAGCGGGACAGGTTACTCTGGGGCCAACGTCCTGACTTTC
CDR3 protein: CASGTGYSGANVLTF
J gene: TRBJ2-6
V gene: TRBV5-1
clone size: -
D gene: TRBD1

CDR3 DNA: TGTGCCACCAGCAGAGATCCAGGGGGCATCTCGAACACTGAAGCTTTCTTT
CDR3 protein: CATSRDPGGISNTEAFF
J gene: TRBJ1-1
V gene: TRBV15
clone size: -
D gene: TRBD1

CDR3 DNA: TGCGCCAGCAGGCCCTTGGACAGTTTGTACGAGCAGTACTTC
CDR3 protein: CASRPLDSLYEQYF
J gene: TRBJ2-7
V gene: TRBV5-1
clone size: once
D gene: -

CDR3 DNA: TGTGCCAGCAGCACCACAGGGGGCTGGGGCTACACCTTC
CDR3 protein: CASSTTGGWGYTF
J gene: TRBJ1-2
V gene: TRBV9
clone size: -
D gene: TRBD1

CDR3 DNA: TGTGCCTGGAGTGACGGGACTAGCGGGAGGTATCCCTACAATGAGCAGTTCTTC
CDR3 protein: CAWSDGTSGRYPYNEQFF
J gene: TRBJ2-1
V gene: TRBV30
clone size: -
D gene: TRBD2

CDR3 DNA: TGTGCCAGCAGTTCCGGGGTAGCGGGAGGTACCCTCTCCTACGAGCAGTACTTC
CDR3 protein: CASSSGVAGGTLSYEQYF
J gene: TRBJ2-7
V gene: TRBV5-4
clone size: -
D gene: TRBD2

CDR3 DNA: TGTGCCTGGAGTTCAGGTACTGATCAGCCCCAGCATTTT
CDR3 protein: CAWSSGTDQPQHF
J gene: TRBJ1-5
V gene: TRBV30
clone size: once
D gene: -

CDR3 DNA: TGTGCCAGCAGCTTCGGGACAGCGAACACTGAAGCTTTCTTT
CDR3 protein: CASSFGTANTEAFF
J gene: TRBJ1-1
V gene: TRBV11-2
clone size: few
D gene: TRBD1

CDR3 DNA: TGTGCCAGCAGCTCGCACCCGCAACAGGGCGGTTTGATAGGGGCCAACGTCCTGACTTTC
CDR3 protein: CASSSHPQQGGLIGANVLTF
J gene: TRBJ2-6
V gene: TRBV7-3
clone size: -
D gene: -

CDR3 DNA: TGCAGCGTTGATGGGGAGGGCTCCAGGGAGACCCAGTACTTC
CDR3 protein: CSVDGEGSRETQYF
J gene: TRBJ2-5
V gene: TRBV29-1
clone size: -
D gene: TRBD2

CDR3 DNA: TGTGCCAGCAGTGACAGCGGGAGGGCCACCGGGGAGCTGTTTTTT
CDR3 protein: CASSDSGRATGELFF
J gene: TRBJ2-2
V gene: TRBV25-1
clone size: once
D gene: TRBD2

CDR3 DNA: TGTGCCAGTTTAATGCTATCTGGAAACACCATATATTTT
CDR3 protein: CASLMLSGNTIYF
J gene: TRBJ1-3
V gene: TRBV19
clone size: -
D gene: -

CDR3 DNA: TGTGCCAGCAGCTTGGCCGCGGTAGGAGGCACTGAAGCTTTCTTT
CDR3 protein: CASSLAAVGGTEAFF
J gene: TRBJ1-1
V gene: TRBV5-6
clone size: -
D gene: -